One and the same sample provided the 29 T cell receptor beta chains below, sequenced in a study of blood T cell repertoires in COVID-19. TCRdb keeps only in-frame clones here, not all; method: immunoSEQ multiplex PCR. This sample carries 150,000 to 200,000 clones, about 93% of them seen once, and the ten largest clones take 4.6%. The sample consisted of peripheral blood. These receptors were obtained from a woman aged 45 to 65 with acute or convalescent COVID-19.

The rearrangement uses TRBV10-3 and TRBJ2-3; a weak D match, TRBD2 (6 bases). The CDR3 has 16 amino acids. Germline V gives CDR1 ENHRY, CDR2 SYGVKD. V shed 0 bases and J shed 0 bases, with 10 bases lying between them. For the CDR3, the DNA is TGTGCCATCAGTGAGTCGCGGGCGGGGAGCACAGATACGCAGTATTTT. Translation gives CAISESRAGSTDTQYF.

This chain links TRBV29-1 with TRBJ2-7, with TRBD1 matching over 10 bases. J gave up 5 bases and V 4 bases, and 2 bases lay outside the gene matches. The CDR3 has 12 amino acids. The V gene's germline CDR1 is SQVTM and CDR2 ANQGSEA. The CDR3 reads CSVGGQGNEQYF. The CDR3 bases are TGCAGCGTTGGGGGACAGGGGAACGAGCAGTACTTC.

The V and J genes are TRBV5-4 and TRBJ1-6; 7 bases map to TRBD1. The CDR3 spans 14 residues. Germline CDR1 SGHNT, CDR2 YYREEE (reference sequence). V dropped 4 bases and J dropped 14; count of bases not matched to a gene: 12. The CDR3 is CASSVDEFRGALHF. DNA for the CDR3: TGTGCCAGCAGCGTTGACGAGTTCAGGGGGGCCCTCCACTTT. The full variable domain, with the rest looked up from reference TRBV5-4 and TRBJ1-6, is ETGVTQSPTHLIKTRGQQVTLRCSSQSGHNTVSWYQQALGQGPQFIFQYYREEENGRGNFPPRFSGLQFPNYSSELNVNALELDDSALYLCASSVDEFRGALHFGNGTRLTVT.

The chain combines TRBV5-1 with TRBJ1-4; no definite D call. This CDR3 contains 12 residues. The V and J ends lost 3 bases and 11 bases respectively, with 11 bases between them. Per germline, CDR1 SGHRS and CDR2 YFSETQ. CDR3: CASSSEGDKLFF. CDR3 bases: TGCGCCAGCAGCTCCGAGGGAGACAAACTGTTTTTT.

The chain uses TRBV19 and TRBJ2-1; the match to TRBD2 covers 10 bases. The CDR3 spans 15 residues. CDR1 and CDR2 (germline): LNHDA, SQIVND (reference sequence). V trimming: 0 bases; J trimming: 7 bases; junction bases outside the gene matches: 3. In DNA form, the CDR3 reads TGTGCCAGTAGTATAGAGCTAGCGGGAGTTAATGAGCAGTTCTTC. Its translation: CASSIELAGVNEQFF.

The rearrangement uses TRBV4-1 and TRBJ1-1, with D possibly matching TRBD1 (6 bases). V lost 3 bases and J 1 base, leaving 12 bases between the germline ends. There are 15 residues in the CDR3. Germline V CDR1 and CDR2: MGHRA, YSYEKL. This CDR3 is CASSHPPQGNTEAFF. CDR3 bases: TGCGCCAGCAGCCATCCGCCACAGGGGAACACTGAAGCTTTCTTT.

The J gene is TRBJ2-7, the V gene TRBV4-1; 8 nucleotides match TRBD1. V shed 4 bases and J 2 bases; nucleotides not matched to a gene: 4. CDR1 MGHRA and CDR2 YSYEKL come from the germline V gene. The CDR3 has 14 amino acids. The CDR3 DNA sequence: TGCGCCAGCAGCCCTATGGACAGGGCCTACGAGCAGTACTTC. It encodes CASSPMDRAYEQYF.

This chain uses TRBV18 with TRBJ1-2, with no clear D. The germline gives CDR1 KGHSH, CDR2 LQKENI. Trimming shortened V by 6 bases and J by 8 bases, and 13 bases separated the two germline ends. The CDR3 totals 12 residues. CDR3: CASSARREGYTF. CDR3 coding DNA: TGTGCCAGCTCCGCCCGGAGGGAGGGCTACACCTTC.

The chain carries TRBV25-1 and TRBJ1-5; TRBD1 matches 7 bases. The junction had 0 bases not matched to a gene; V was cut back by 3 bases and J by 4 bases. The CDR3 covers 13 residues. Germline V lookup: CDR1 MGHDK, CDR2 SYGVNS. The CDR3 is CASSEGQNQPQHF. CDR3 DNA sequence: TGTGCCAGCAGTGAGGGACAGAATCAGCCCCAGCATTTT.

The rearrangement joins TRBV2 to TRBJ1-1; no firm D call. The CDR3 spans 13 residues. Trimming removed 4 bases from V and 3 bases from J, with 9 bases in between. The germline V gene has CDR1 SNHLY and CDR2 FYNNEI. The DNA of the CDR3 is TGTGCCAGCAGTGTGGATCGGGACACTGAAGCTTTCTTT. It encodes CASSVDRDTEAFF.

The rearrangement joins TRBV18 to TRBJ1-2; perhaps TRBD1 as D (6 bases). The V gene's germline CDR1 is KGHSH and CDR2 LQKENI. Trimming removed 2 bases at V and 8 bases at J, with 18 bases between. CDR3 length: 15 residues. CDR3 protein: CASSPSDRNPRGYTF. For the CDR3, the DNA is TGTGCCAGCTCACCATCAGACAGGAACCCACGGGGCTACACCTTC.

The chain has TRBV24-1 and TRBJ2-1; D is undetermined. The CDR3 is 16 residues long. The V end was cut by 0 bases, the J end by 6 bases, with 14 bases between. Germline CDR1 is KGHDR and CDR2 is SFDVKD. The CDR3 DNA reads TGTGCCACCAGTGATTTGAGGCTTGGGCCAGGCAATGAGCAGTTCTTC. It is translated as CATSDLRLGPGNEQFF.

This clone was found a few times. The chain carries TRBV10-2 and TRBJ1-5; maybe TRBD1 (6 bases). Trimming left V 6 bases short and J 2 bases short, with 17 bases between. Germline CDR1 is WSHSY and CDR2 is SAAADI. This CDR3 region has 16 residues. CDR3 nucleotide sequence: TGCGCCAGCAGCGAGACCCCAGGGGTGCGCAATCAGCCCCAGCATTTT. This codes for CASSETPGVRNQPQHF.

The rearrangement joins TRBV24-1 to TRBJ2-7, with a possible D match to TRBD1 (6 bases). With 2 bases removed from V and 2 bases from J, the gap between germline ends came to 15 bases. Germline loops: CDR1 KGHDR, CDR2 SFDVKD. The CDR3 extends over 16 amino acids. The CDR3 sequence: CATSDSGTSSAYEQYF. The CDR3 DNA is TGTGCCACCAGTGATTCCGGGACATCAAGCGCCTACGAGCAGTACTTC.

The chain has TRBV20-1 and TRBJ2-5, with a weak D call TRBD2 (5 bases). CDR1 and CDR2 from the germline V gene are DFQATT and SNEGSKA (reference sequence). Deletions cut 0 bases from V and 9 bases from J, with 8 bases between. The CDR3 length is 11 residues. The CDR3 nucleotides read TGCAGTGCTAGAGAGAGGGTGGCCCAGTACTTC. Translated: CSARERVAQYF.

The J gene is TRBJ1-1, the V gene TRBV25-1; 11 bases are shared with TRBD1. Germline V gene data show CDR1 as MGHDK and CDR2 as SYGVNS. The CDR3 consists of 13 residues. V was clipped by 6 bases and J by 4 bases; unmatched bases: 1. As DNA, the CDR3 is TGTGCCAGCAGGGGACAGGGGGGCACTGAAGCTTTCTTT. It is translated as CASRGQGGTEAFF.

The V and J genes are TRBV6-2 or TRBV6-3 and TRBJ2-1; D might be TRBD2 (6 bases). Germline V CDR1 and CDR2: MNHEY, SVGEGT. Trimming took off 2 bases at V and 7 bases at J, with 6 bases between the two ends. The CDR3 length is 12 residues. CDR3 DNA: TGTGCCAGCAGTTACGGGGGGAATGAGCAGTTCTTC. Its protein is CASSYGGNEQFF.

This rearrangement joins TRBV6-4 to TRBJ2-1; possibly TRBD2 for D (5 bases). Looked up from germline, CDR1 is MRHNA and CDR2 is SNTAGT. Trimming cost V 4 bases and J 5 bases, with 12 bases left between them. The CDR3 consists of 14 residues. The DNA of the CDR3 is TGTGCCAGCAGTGGGGCGGGTTCAAACAATGAGCAGTTCTTC. It translates to CASSGAGSNNEQFF.

This chain links TRBV4-3 with TRBJ1-2; TRBD1 is a possible D gene (5 bases). The CDR3 is 17 amino acids. Germline CDR1 and CDR2: LGHNA and YSLEER. Trimming cost V 0 bases and J 2 bases, with 16 bases left between them. The CDR3 coding sequence is TGCGCCAGCAGCCAAGATGGGATAGGGGCGCCGAACTATGGCTACACCTTC. Translated: CASSQDGIGAPNYGYTF.

The J gene is TRBJ1-4, the V gene TRBV2; D remains ambiguous. Germline lookup yields CDR1 SNHLY and CDR2 FYNNEI. Trimming left V 3 bases short and J 3 bases short, with 14 bases between. The CDR3 is made up of 16 amino acids. In nucleotides, the CDR3 is TGTGCCAGCAGTGAGTTGGAGGGCAGCTCTAATGAAAAACTGTTTTTT. Amino acids: CASSELEGSSNEKLFF.

Here the CDR3 DNA reads TGTGCCAGCAGTGAGAGGGCGGGTTTTCAGCCCCAGCATTTT. This encodes CASSERAGFQPQHF. V usage is TRBV2 and J usage is TRBJ1-5; D unresolved. The CDR3 length is 14 residues. Trimming pared 3 bases from V and 6 bases from J, leaving 12 bases between. Germline V gene lookup returns CDR1 SNHLY and CDR2 FYNNEI.

The chain links TRBV7-9 to TRBJ2-7; possibly TRBD1 for D (5 bases). The CDR3 is 14 amino acids. Germline-derived CDR1 and CDR2 are SEHNR and FQNEAQ (reference sequence). V lost 5 bases and J lost 2, with 13 bases in between. The CDR3 loop reads CASSQNRIAYEQYF. The CDR3 DNA reads TGTGCCAGCAGCCAAAACAGGATCGCCTACGAGCAGTACTTC.

The gene calls are TRBV7-2 and TRBJ1-4; D possibly corresponds to TRBD1 (6 bases). The CDR3 covers 15 residues. Germline CDR1 is SGHTA and CDR2 is FQGNSA. V lost 2 bases and J lost 5, with 12 bases in between. DNA of the CDR3: TGTGCCAGCAGCTTATACGGACAGATAAATGAAAAACTGTTTTTT. It codes for CASSLYGQINEKLFF.

The V gene is TRBV24-1, the J gene TRBJ1-4; 8 nucleotides line up with TRBD1. Germline V CDR1 and CDR2: KGHDR, SFDVKD. The CDR3 is 15 residues long. V lost 2 bases, J lost 7 bases, and 5 bases stayed unmatched. The CDR3, as DNA: TGTGCCACCAGTGATTCAGGGACAGGCTTTGAAAAACTGTTTTTT. The encoded protein is CATSDSGTGFEKLFF.

The CDR3 DNA is TGTGCCAGCAGCTCCCTGAACACCGGGGAGCTGTTTTTT. This encodes CASSSLNTGELFF. The chain couples TRBV5-6 to TRBJ2-2; D call uncertain. Trimming took 3 bases from V and 1 from J, leaving 4 bases between them. The V gene's germline CDR1 is SGHDT and CDR2 YYEEEE. This CDR3 has 13 amino acids.

The rearrangement joins TRBV7-9 to TRBJ2-6; perhaps TRBD1 as D (6 bases). The CDR3 contains 19 residues. In germline, CDR1 is SEHNR, CDR2 FQNEAQ (reference sequence). The V end was cut by 1 base, the J end by 0 bases, with 16 bases between. In DNA form, the CDR3 reads TGTGCCAGCAGCTTAGGAGACCGGGACAAGTCCTCTGGGGCCAACGTCCTGACTTTC. Translating gives CASSLGDRDKSSGANVLTF.

The rearrangement uses TRBV4-1 and TRBJ1-2; perhaps TRBD1 as D (6 bases). The CDR3 spans 15 residues. The germline V and J ends were trimmed by 3 bases and 3 bases, with 14 bases remaining between them. Germline-derived CDR1 and CDR2 are MGHRA and YSYEKL. The CDR3 spells CASSQMGGGDYGYTF. In nucleotides, the CDR3 is TGCGCCAGCAGCCAGATGGGAGGGGGGGACTATGGCTACACCTTC.

The V call is TRBV5-4, the J call TRBJ1-1, with TRBD1 as a possible D gene (5 bases). The germline V gene encodes CDR1 SGHNT and CDR2 YYREEE (reference sequence). The CDR3 has 15 residues. The V gene lost 0 bases and the J gene lost 0 bases, with 9 bases spanning the gap. The CDR3 region has the DNA TGTGCCAGCAGCTTGGCTAGGGGCCTGAACACTGAAGCTTTCTTT. It codes for CASSLARGLNTEAFF.

The rearrangement joins TRBV3-1 (or the pseudogene TRBV3-2) to TRBJ2-7, with D unresolved. Germline V gives CDR1 LGHDT, CDR2 YNNKEL (reference sequence). Trimming stripped 1 base from V and 6 bases from J, with 13 bases between. This CDR3 comprises 14 residues. The CDR3 is CASSQGNPPGEQYF. The CDR3 nucleotides are TGTGCCAGCAGCCAAGGAAATCCCCCCGGCGAGCAGTACTTC.